These 19 T cell receptor beta chains were sequenced from one sample in a study of blood T cell repertoires in COVID-19. Sequencing used immunoSEQ multiplex PCR; TCRdb keeps in-frame clones, though not all of them. Found here are more than 100,000 clones, approximately 84% of them singletons; the top ten hold 17%. What was sequenced was peripheral blood. Source of these receptors: a woman of 80 years or more with acute or convalescent COVID-19.

The chain is built from TRBV6-5 and TRBJ2-5; TRBD1 matches 10 bases. Germline V gene lookup returns CDR1 MNHEY and CDR2 SVGAGI. This CDR3 comprises 15 residues. Trimming cost V 4 bases and J 7 bases; bases outside gene matches: 9. CDR3 in amino acids: CASSSGTGVQRTQYF. CDR3 DNA: TGTGCCAGCAGTTCCGGGACAGGGGTTCAACGGACCCAGTACTTC.

The chain joins TRBV3-1 (or the pseudogene TRBV3-2) to TRBJ1-1; tentatively, D is TRBD1 (5 bases). V gave up 3 bases and J gave up 7 bases, with 18 bases separating them. Germline V gives CDR1 LGHDT, CDR2 YNNKEL (reference sequence). This CDR3 contains 15 residues. The CDR3: CASSHWGRQGVEAFF. CDR3 DNA: TGTGCCAGCAGCCATTGGGGCCGCCAAGGGGTTGAAGCTTTCTTT.

The V call is TRBV19, the J call TRBJ2-2; TRBD1 matches at 10 bases. V dropped 4 bases and J dropped 7; count of bases not matched to a gene: 6. Germline V CDR1 and CDR2: LNHDA, SQIVND (reference sequence). The CDR3 has 15 residues. CDR3 bases: TGTGCCAGTAGTAGGCCGGGACAGGGGATCGGGGAGCTGTTTTTT. Translation: CASSRPGQGIGELFF.

The chain employs TRBV19 and TRBJ1-5, with 8 bases that match TRBD1. The CDR3 length is 15 residues. With 5 bases clipped from V and 4 bases from J, the junction kept 7 bases outside the gene matches. Germline V gene sequence: CDR1 LNHDA, CDR2 SQIVND (reference sequence). This CDR3 is CASSGQGWENQPQHF. In nucleotides, the CDR3 is TGTGCCAGTAGTGGACAGGGATGGGAAAATCAGCCCCAGCATTTT.

This chain connects TRBV7-2 to TRBJ1-2; 8 nucleotides match TRBD1. CDR1 is SGHTA, CDR2 FQGNSA, per germline. The CDR3 has 15 residues. The V segment lost 3 bases and the J segment 3 bases; nucleotides outside the gene matches: 6. This CDR3 is CASSLETGEYYGYTF. CDR3 bases: TGTGCCAGCAGCTTGGAGACAGGGGAGTACTATGGCTACACCTTC. Full variable domain (rest looked up from reference TRBV7-2 and TRBJ1-2): GAGVSQSPSNKVTEKGKDVELRCDPISGHTALYWYRQSLGQGLEFLIYFQGNSAPDKSGLPSDRFSAERTGGSVSTLTIQRTQQEDSAVYLCASSLETGEYYGYTFGSGTRLTVV.

This chain links TRBV6-2 or TRBV6-3 with TRBJ2-7, with TRBD1 identical over 7 bases. The CDR3 is 14 residues long. Germline CDR1 and CDR2: MNHEY and SVGEGT. Losses at the gene ends were 6 bases for V and 1 base for J; bases not matched to a gene: 6. CDR3 sequence (DNA): TGTGCCAGCAGCCCTCGGACAGGTTCCTACGAGCAGTACTTC. It is translated as CASSPRTGSYEQYF.

CDR3 DNA sequence: TGTGCCAGCTCACACGAGACAGGGGGCGAGGAGACCCAGTACTTC. Protein sequence: CASSHETGGEETQYF. The J gene is TRBJ2-5, the V gene TRBV18, with 10 bases fitting TRBD1. With 4 bases clipped from V and 5 bases from J, the junction kept 7 bases outside the gene matches. CDR3 length: 15 amino acids. The germline V gene encodes CDR1 KGHSH and CDR2 LQKENI.

The chain links TRBV10-2 to TRBJ1-3; TRBD1 matches at 7 bases. Germline assignment: CDR1 WSHSY and CDR2 SAAADI. The CDR3 has 15 amino acids. V dropped 5 bases and J dropped 0; count of bases not matched to a gene: 4. The DNA of the CDR3 is TGCGCCAGCAGTCGGACAGGAACCTCTGGAAACACCATATATTTT. Amino acid sequence: CASSRTGTSGNTIYF.

This rearrangement joins TRBV5-1 to TRBJ1-5; D gene ambiguous. Trimming pared 4 bases from V and 2 bases from J, leaving 10 bases between. The CDR3 has 14 amino acids. Germline V gene data show CDR1 as SGHRS and CDR2 as YFSETQ. CDR3 coding DNA: TGCGCCAGCAGCCCTGGTTTAGGCAATCAGCCCCAGCATTTT. This encodes CASSPGLGNQPQHF.

J is TRBJ2-1 and V is TRBV9; D gene uncertain. Trimming removed 0 bases at V and 8 bases at J, with 9 bases between. There are 13 residues in the CDR3. Germline V gene data show CDR1 as SGDLS and CDR2 as YYNGEE. CDR3 in DNA: TGTGCCAGCAGCGTAGCGTCCTTCGATGAGCAGTTCTTC. Its protein is CASSVASFDEQFF.

The chain recombines TRBV2 with TRBJ1-1; 7 bases line up with TRBD1. Germline V CDR1 and CDR2: SNHLY, FYNNEI. V trimming: 10 bases; J trimming: 0 bases; junction bases outside the gene matches: 11. This CDR3 contains 15 residues. The CDR3 protein is CAIPRDRIMNTEAFF. The CDR3 bases are TGTGCCATCCCCCGGGACAGAATCATGAACACTGAAGCTTTCTTT.

The chain is built from TRBV27 and TRBJ2-7, with 7 bases aligning to TRBD2. The CDR3 runs to 15 residues. The V segment lost 2 bases and the J segment 2 bases; nucleotides outside the gene matches: 6. Germline V lookup: CDR1 MNHEY, CDR2 SMNVEV (reference sequence). CDR3 protein: CASSLRVAGPYEQYF. CDR3 nucleotides: TGTGCCAGCAGTTTAAGGGTAGCGGGCCCCTACGAGCAGTACTTC.

The chain joins TRBV5-1 to TRBJ2-1, with 13 nucleotides matching TRBD2. The V segment lost 4 bases and the J segment 5 bases; nucleotides outside the gene matches: 9. This CDR3 has 17 residues. Per the germline V gene, CDR1 is SGHRS and CDR2 is YFSETQ. Written as DNA, the CDR3 is TGCGCCAGCAGCCCGGGGGACGGACTAGCGGGAGACAATGAGCAGTTCTTC. It specifies CASSPGDGLAGDNEQFF.

CDR3 sequence reads: CASSLARGGEGIQYF. The CDR3 DNA follows: TGTGCCAGCAGCTTAGCGCGGGGAGGGGAGGGCATTCAGTACTTC. V usage is TRBV7-6 and J usage is TRBJ2-4, with TRBD2 identical over 7 bases. V was clipped by 0 bases and J by 9 bases; unmatched bases: 8. This CDR3 has 15 residues. Germline V lookup: CDR1 SGHVS, CDR2 FNYEAQ.

V is TRBV6-5 and J is TRBJ1-2; 10 positions agree with TRBD1. The CDR3 runs 14 residues. With V trimmed by 6 bases and J by 7 bases, 8 bases remained unmatched. CDR1 is MNHEY, CDR2 SVGAGI, per germline. The CDR3 DNA is TGTGCCAGCAGCCGACAGGGGGCGGAGGTTGGCTACACCTTC. This gives the protein CASSRQGAEVGYTF.

The chain combines TRBV29-1 with TRBJ2-7; D remains ambiguous. In germline, CDR1 is SQVTM, CDR2 ANQGSEA. This CDR3 is 11 amino acids long. The V and J ends lost 7 bases and 6 bases respectively, with 13 bases between them. The CDR3 DNA reads as TGCAGCGCCTCTGAACAACGCGAGCAGTACTTC. This translates into CSASEQREQYF.

J is TRBJ2-5 and V is TRBV30; D is possibly TRBD1 (6 bases). The germline V gene has CDR1 GTSNPN and CDR2 SVGIG (reference sequence). The V gene lost 3 bases and the J gene lost 5 bases, with 19 bases spanning the gap. This CDR3 comprises 15 residues. CDR3 amino acids: CAWRNGDIEVETQYF. CDR3 nucleotide sequence: TGTGCCTGGAGAAACGGGGACATTGAGGTTGAGACCCAGTACTTC.

This chain uses TRBV10-2 with TRBJ2-2; 13 bases align to TRBD2. This CDR3 spans 16 amino acids. The J segment lost 7 bases and the V segment lost 5 bases, leaving 7 bases of the junction unmatched. Per germline, CDR1 WSHSY and CDR2 SAAADI. The CDR3 protein is CASSTGTSGTDGELFF. CDR3 in DNA: TGCGCCAGCAGTACCGGGACTAGCGGGACGGACGGGGAGCTGTTTTTT.

This clone came up once. V is TRBV7-2 and J is TRBJ2-2, with no clear D. V lost 2 bases and J lost 3, with 4 bases in between. Germline V gene sequence: CDR1 SGHTA, CDR2 FQGNSA. The CDR3 runs to 13 residues. CDR3 in amino acids: CASSLTYTGELFF. CDR3 coding DNA: TGTGCCAGCAGCTTAACTTACACCGGGGAGCTGTTTTTT.